These T cell receptor beta chains were read from a single sample in a study of blood T cell repertoires in COVID-19. Clones were sequenced by immunoSEQ multiplex PCR, and TCRdb holds only the in-frame ones, with some missing. The sample holds hundreds of thousands of clones; 87% are singletons and the top ten take about 2.3%. The sequencing sample was made of peripheral blood. These receptors all stem from a man between 18 and 35 years old with active or convalescent COVID-19. Both conserved end residues are part of each CDR3. D genes are given only for firm matches. Only part of the rows carry a size: once, few, many, or a class if the clone is expanded.

clone size	V gene	J gene	D gene	CDR3 DNA	CDR3 protein
NA	TRBV4-3	TRBJ2-2	TRBD2	TGCGCCAGCAGCCAAAAAACTAGCGGGAACGCGAACACCGGGGAGCTGTTTTTT	CASSQKTSGNANTGELFF
NA	TRBV11-3	TRBJ2-2	NA	TGTGCCAGCAGCCCTAGGGGAAACACCGGGGAGCTGTTTTTT	CASSPRGNTGELFF
NA	TRBV18	TRBJ2-2	NA	TGTGCCAGCTCACCACCGGGCTACCACACCGGGGAGCTGTTTTTT	CASSPPGYHTGELFF
NA	TRBV5-4	TRBJ2-2	TRBD2	TGTGCCAGCAGCCTGGGAGGGACTCACGCCGGGGAGCTGTTTTTT	CASSLGGTHAGELFF
once	TRBV7-2	TRBJ2-1	NA	TGTGCCAGCAGCTTAAGTGGGGGCGCAAATGAGCAGTTCTTC	CASSLSGGANEQFF
NA	TRBV5-1	TRBJ2-7	TRBD2	TGCGCCAGCAGAACCGGGACTAGCGGGATCTACGAGCAGTACTTC	CASRTGTSGIYEQYF
NA	TRBV11-2	TRBJ1-2	NA	TGTGCCAGCAGCGATAAACTCACAGGAGGCTACACCTTC	CASSDKLTGGYTF
NA	TRBV10-2	TRBJ2-1	TRBD2	TGCGCCAGCAAGTCGCAGGTTGTGATAGCGGGGGTTAAAGGGTCGGACAATGAGCAGTTCTTC	CASKSQVVIAGVKGSDNEQFF
NA	TRBV11-2	TRBJ2-7	TRBD2	TGTGCCAGCAGCCCATGGACTAGCTCCTACGAGCAGTACTTC	CASSPWTSSYEQYF
NA	TRBV10-2	TRBJ1-3	TRBD1	TGCGCCAGCAGGGACAGGGATGTGAGCGGAAACACCATATATTTT	CASRDRDVSGNTIYF
NA	TRBV19	TRBJ1-4	TRBD1	TGTGCCAGTAACCCCCGGACAGGGGGTAATGAAAAACTGTTTTTT	CASNPRTGGNEKLFF
NA	TRBV2	TRBJ2-7	TRBD1	TGTGCCAGCAGTGAAGTGTTACAGGGGAACGAGCAGTACTTC	CASSEVLQGNEQYF
many	TRBV5-1	TRBJ1-2	TRBD1	TGCGCCAGCAGCTTGGGACAGGGGACCTATGGCTACACCTTC	CASSLGQGTYGYTF
NA	TRBV4-2	TRBJ1-5	NA	TGTGCCAGCAGTCCCGGGACGGGAGGCAATCAGCCCCAGCATTTT	CASSPGTGGNQPQHF
NA	TRBV6-5	TRBJ2-3	TRBD2	TGTGCCAGCAGTTACTCGACTAGCGGGTACACAGATACGCAGTATTTT	CASSYSTSGYTDTQYF
NA	TRBV24-1	TRBJ1-1	NA	TGTGCCACCAGGGACGGAGGCACTGAAGCTTTCTTT	CATRDGGTEAFF
NA	TRBV6-5	TRBJ2-7	TRBD2	TGTGCCAGCAGTTACTCGACGGGACTAGCTTACGAGCAGTACTTC	CASSYSTGLAYEQYF
NA	TRBV18	TRBJ2-3	NA	TGTGCCAGCTCATCATGGCAGGAAACAGATACGCAGTATTTT	CASSSWQETDTQYF
once	TRBV28	TRBJ2-5	TRBD1	TGTGCCAGCAGCTTAACTCTGACAGGGGCGCAAGAGACCCAGTACTTC	CASSLTLTGAQETQYF
NA	TRBV9	TRBJ2-3	NA	TGTGCCAGCAGCCCGGGGGTCAGATCTAGCACAGATACGCAGTATTTT	CASSPGVRSSTDTQYF